This T cell receptor beta chain emerged from a study of T cells in Graves' hyperthyroidism and ophthalmopathy. The study's findings and limits: Prediction of ophthalmopathy progression came a median around 6 months pre-onset. Also found in blood were most expanded thyroid clonotypes above 0.001.

Amplified TCR beta CDR3 regions came from RNA transcripts. RT-PCR in the first round (using the HTBI primer set) targeted the TCR CDR3. TCRdb redid the calling of the multiplex PCR reads with MiXCR, one entry per CDR3 protein. Altogether 95,000 to 110,000 distinct CDR3 sequences are present, less than 55% being singletons, with the ten largest covering 26%. Ten or more counts support this clonotype. The antigen remains undetermined. The CDR3 length is 15 residues. Between the trimmed V and J ends, which lost 2 bases and 0 bases, there was a span of 9 bases. The germline gives CDR1 SGDLS, CDR2 YYNGEE. Sequenced sample: blood. The clonotype originates from a man aged 40-49 years with Graves' hyperthyroidism. This chain joins TRBV9 and TRBJ1-5; D gene unclear. The CDR3 bases are TGTGCCAGCAGCGTTGGCACAGCTAGCAATCAGCCCCAGCATTTT. This codes for CASSVGTASNQPQHF.